Presented here are 21 T cell receptor beta chains from one specimen sequenced in a study of cytomegalovirus exposure and HLA in healthy donors. Use of 60 Vbeta and 13 Jbeta primers characterized the PCR. Here immunoSEQ multiplex PCR was the method, and the copy in TCRdb shows in-frame clones only, minus some. The table has about 190,000 clones, 65% to 85% seen once. Specimen: PBMCs. The origin of the receptors is a man aged 40-50 years in good health and CMV-seropositive.

This clone occurred a few times. The rearrangement links TRBV4-3 to TRBJ2-7; 10 positions agree with TRBD2. With 2 bases clipped from V and 3 bases from J, the junction kept 1 base outside the gene matches. Germline V gene sequence: CDR1 LGHNA, CDR2 YSLEER. This CDR3 has 14 amino acids. For the CDR3, the DNA is TGCGCCAGCAGCCAAAGGACTAGCGGCTACGAGCAGTACTTC. It codes for CASSQRTSGYEQYF.

The chain combines TRBV6-6 with TRBJ2-7; possibly TRBD1 for D (6 bases). Germline V lookup: CDR1 MNHNY, CDR2 SVGAGI (reference sequence). CDR3 length: 16 residues. V gave up 6 bases and J gave up 2 bases, with 20 bases separating them. The CDR3 DNA reads as TGTGCCAGCAGCTTAGGGGGTCCGGCCGATGCCTACGAGCAGTACTTC. Translation gives CASSLGGPADAYEQYF.

The chain links TRBV7-9 to TRBJ2-1; 10 bases are shared with TRBD2. V lost 0 bases to trimming and J lost 4 bases; unmatched junction nucleotides: 12. CDR3 size: 19 residues. From germline, CDR1 is SEHNR and CDR2 FQNEAQ (reference sequence). Here the CDR3 DNA reads TGTGCCAGCAGCTTAGCGCAGATCCTAGCGGGAGTTTCTTACAATGAGCAGTTCTTC. Amino acid sequence: CASSLAQILAGVSYNEQFF.

The CDR3 DNA follows: TGTGCCAGCAGCCCGTCGTCTAGCGAGGGGTGGGGGCAGTTCTTC. Translating gives CASSPSSSEGWGQFF. The V call is TRBV4-2, the J call TRBJ2-1; D is possibly TRBD2 (6 bases). This CDR3 comprises 15 residues. V was cut by 4 bases and J by 12 bases, with 22 bases left in between. CDR1 is LGHNA and CDR2 is YNFKEQ in the germline V gene.

The chain links TRBV4-3 to TRBJ2-1; possible D gene TRBD2, 5 bases. The V gene lost 1 base and the J gene lost 8 bases, with 18 bases spanning the gap. The CDR3 has 16 residues. The germline V gene has CDR1 LGHNA and CDR2 YSLEER. The CDR3, as DNA: TGCGCCAGCAGCCAAGTTCTTCCCTTGATGAGGGATGAGCAGTTCTTC. It is translated as CASSQVLPLMRDEQFF.

The chain recombines TRBV11-2 with TRBJ2-7, with 8 bases lining up with TRBD1. With 4 bases clipped from V and 7 bases from J, the junction kept 9 bases outside the gene matches. Germline loops: CDR1 SGHAT, CDR2 FQNNGV. This CDR3 region has 14 residues. CDR3 in DNA: TGTGCCAGCAGCTCCGACAGGGGCCGGTTGGAGCAGTACTTC. Protein product: CASSSDRGRLEQYF.

The chain recombines TRBV11-3 with TRBJ2-1; 7 bases map to TRBD2. The junction had 10 bases not matched to a gene; V was cut back by 5 bases and J by 12 bases. CDR3 size: 13 residues. The V gene's germline CDR1 is SGHNT and CDR2 YENEEA. The CDR3 DNA follows: TGTGCCAGCAGCCTGCTCCCTGCGGGAGCGCAGTTCTTC. Translation gives CASSLLPAGAQFF. The full variable domain, in which reference TRBV11-3 and TRBJ2-1 provide the parts outside the CDR3, is EAGVVQSPRYKIIEKKQPVAFWCNPISGHNTLYWYLQNLGQGPELLIRYENEEAVDDSQLPKDRFSAERLKGVDSTLKIQPAELGDSAVYLCASSLLPAGAQFFGPGTRLTVL.

This rearrangement joins TRBV28 to TRBJ1-1; 10 bases are shared with TRBD1. The CDR3 is made up of 14 amino acids. After removal of 5 bases from V and 3 bases from J, the junction contained 3 bases not matched to a gene. The V gene's germline CDR1 is MDHEN and CDR2 SYDVKM. CDR3 sequence reads: CASSPGTGDTEAFF. CDR3 sequence (DNA): TGTGCCAGCAGTCCTGGGACAGGGGACACTGAAGCTTTCTTT.

This clone has a handful of counts. The V and J genes are TRBV20-1 and TRBJ2-1, with no clear D. This CDR3 has 10 residues. From germline, CDR1 is DFQATT and CDR2 SNEGSKA (reference sequence). Deletions cut 6 bases from V and 7 bases from J, with 7 bases between. The CDR3 DNA reads as TGCAGTGCGAGCGCTAATGAGCAGTTCTTC. Protein: CSASANEQFF.

This chain connects TRBV6-1 to TRBJ2-1; 7 bases align to TRBD1. This CDR3 region has 15 residues. Germline trimming cut 3 bases from V and 4 bases from J; bases unmatched to any gene: 6. Looked up from germline, CDR1 is MNHNS and CDR2 is SASEGT. This CDR3 reads CASSDRDSSYNEQFF. DNA for the CDR3: TGTGCCAGCAGTGACCGGGACAGTTCATACAATGAGCAGTTCTTC.

V gene TRBV10-3 combines with J gene TRBJ2-3; TRBD1 matches 8 bases. The CDR3 is 16 amino acids. CDR1 is ENHRY and CDR2 is SYGVKD in the germline V gene. V trimming: 3 bases; J trimming: 5 bases; junction bases outside the gene matches: 10. In nucleotides, the CDR3 is TGTGCCATCAGTGAATGGGGACAGGAAGGGAAAGATACGCAGTATTTT. This translates into CAISEWGQEGKDTQYF.

Here the CDR3 reads CASSLRDRGLSGELFF. CDR3 DNA sequence: TGTGCCAGCAGCTTAAGGGACAGGGGGCTATCCGGGGAGCTGTTTTTT. This chain links TRBV7-9 with TRBJ2-2; 12 bases are shared with TRBD1. CDR1 is SEHNR, CDR2 FQNEAQ, per germline (reference sequence). This CDR3 is 16 amino acids long. V gave up 2 bases and J gave up 6 bases; unmatched junction bases: 4. The variable domain in full, with the rest retrieved from reference TRBV7-9 and TRBJ2-2, is DTGVSQNPRHKITKRGQNVTFRCDPISEHNRLYWYRQTLGQGPEFLTYFQNEAQLEKSRLLSDRFSAERPKGSFSTLEIQRTEQGDSAMYLCASSLRDRGLSGELFFGEGSRLTVL.

J is TRBJ2-3 and V is TRBV9, with TRBD2 identical over 10 bases. This CDR3 has 16 residues. The junction had 6 bases not matched to a gene; V was cut back by 0 bases and J by 5 bases. Per the germline V gene, CDR1 is SGDLS and CDR2 is YYNGEE. The CDR3: CASSVDSGRSGDTQYF. CDR3 in DNA: TGTGCCAGCAGCGTAGATAGCGGGAGGTCAGGAGATACGCAGTATTTT.

The chain uses TRBV19 and TRBJ2-6; D not certain. There are 14 residues in the CDR3. Trimming cost V 3 bases and J 0 bases, with 3 bases left between them. Germline V CDR1 and CDR2: LNHDA, SQIVND (reference sequence). The CDR3 reads CASSIISGANVLTF. The CDR3 nucleotides are TGTGCCAGTAGTATTATCTCTGGGGCCAACGTCCTGACTTTC.

The V and J genes are TRBV7-7 and TRBJ2-7, with a weak D call TRBD2 (6 bases). The CDR3 covers 14 residues. In germline, CDR1 is SSHAT, CDR2 FNYEAQ (reference sequence). Deletions cut 5 bases from V and 4 bases from J, with 15 bases between. The CDR3 nucleotides are TGTGCCAGCAGCACCAGGGACGGACTATACGAGCAGTACTTC. Amino acid sequence: CASSTRDGLYEQYF.

The chain joins TRBV28 to TRBJ1-1; D perhaps matches TRBD1 (6 bases). This CDR3 spans 14 amino acids. Per the germline V gene, CDR1 is MDHEN and CDR2 is SYDVKM. With 3 bases removed from V and 4 bases from J, the gap between germline ends came to 12 bases. Here the CDR3 reads CASSFSGGRTEAFF. As DNA, the CDR3 is TGTGCCAGCAGTTTTTCGGGGGGCCGCACTGAAGCTTTCTTT.

As DNA, the CDR3 is TGTGCCAGCAGAGCACGGGACTGGAATGAGCAGTTCTTC. This codes for CASRARDWNEQFF. The rearrangement joins TRBV6-6 to TRBJ2-1; perhaps TRBD2 as D (6 bases). V was clipped by 6 bases and J by 7 bases, with 13 bases between them. Germline CDR1 reads MNHNY; CDR2 reads SVGAGI (reference sequence). The CDR3 covers 13 residues.

This chain links TRBV7-2 with TRBJ2-4; tentatively, D is TRBD2 (5 bases). The V and J ends lost 2 bases and 8 bases respectively, with 13 bases between them. Germline loops: CDR1 SGHTA, CDR2 FQGNSA. The CDR3 extends over 14 amino acids. The CDR3 loop is CASSLSGIEDIQYF. The CDR3 DNA follows: TGTGCCAGCAGCTTATCGGGGATTGAGGACATTCAGTACTTC.

The gene calls are TRBV30 and TRBJ2-1; 9 nucleotides align to TRBD2. V dropped 3 bases and J dropped 8; count of bases not matched to a gene: 8. Germline V gene lookup returns CDR1 GTSNPN and CDR2 SVGIG (reference sequence). The CDR3 loop spans 14 amino acids. CDR3 DNA sequence: TGTGCCTGGAGGACTAGCGGTTCGGGACATGAGCAGTTCTTC. Protein product: CAWRTSGSGHEQFF.

This clone appeared once. The chain joins TRBV7-2 to TRBJ2-1; 8 nucleotides match TRBD2. Germline trimming cut 4 bases from V and 1 base from J; bases unmatched to any gene: 9. The CDR3 has 17 amino acids. Germline loops: CDR1 SGHTA, CDR2 FQGNSA. Here the CDR3 reads CASSSGGAGASYNEQFF. In DNA, the CDR3 is TGTGCCAGCAGCTCCGGGGGGGCGGGAGCATCCTACAATGAGCAGTTCTTC.

The chain is built from TRBV15 and TRBJ2-3; 14 positions agree with TRBD2. V trimming: 3 bases; J trimming: 4 bases; junction bases outside the gene matches: 6. CDR1 LNHNV and CDR2 YYDKDF come from the germline V gene (reference sequence). The CDR3 runs to 17 residues. The CDR3 DNA follows: TGTGCCACCAGCAGCCCCCTGGGACTAGCGGGAGCAGATACGCAGTATTTT. Amino acid sequence: CATSSPLGLAGADTQYF.